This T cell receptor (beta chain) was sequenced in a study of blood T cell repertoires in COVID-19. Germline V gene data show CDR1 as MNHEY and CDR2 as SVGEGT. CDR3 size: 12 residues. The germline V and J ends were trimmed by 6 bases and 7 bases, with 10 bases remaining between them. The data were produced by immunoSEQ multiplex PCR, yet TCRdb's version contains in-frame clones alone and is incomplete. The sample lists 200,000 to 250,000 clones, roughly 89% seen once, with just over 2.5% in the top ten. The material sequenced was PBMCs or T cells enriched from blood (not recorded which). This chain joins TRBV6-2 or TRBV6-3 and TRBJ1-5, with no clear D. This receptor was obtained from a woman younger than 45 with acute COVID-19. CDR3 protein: CASSFGGQPQHF. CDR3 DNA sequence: TGTGCCAGCAGCTTCGGAGGACAGCCCCAGCATTTT.